This is a list of T cell receptor beta chains from one sample in a study of beta chain features in type 1 diabetes. The repertoire was sequenced with immunoSEQ multiplex PCR; TCRdb's copy has only in-frame clones and lacks some. The sample lists approximately 57,000 clones, 52% occurring once. Material: Tregs from blood. The receptors derive from a middle-aged woman with type 1 diabetes. CDR3s include the opening cysteine and the closing phenylalanine or tryptophan. The D gene is left open where the match is weak. Some rows have no size entry. The others give once, few or many, or a class for an expanded clone.

D gene,clone size,V gene,J gene,CDR3 protein,CDR3 DNA
TRBD2,.,TRBV4-3,TRBJ2-7,CASSQDFGPLAGVEQYF,TGCGCCAGCAGCCAAGATTTCGGGCCACTAGCGGGAGTCGAGCAGTACTTC
TRBD2,.,TRBV5-1,TRBJ2-3,CASSLGIRGGRTDTQYF,TGCGCCAGCAGCTTGGGAATCCGCGGGGGGAGAACAGATACGCAGTATTTT
.,.,TRBV30,TRBJ1-1,CAWSRGLLTNPLEAFF,TGTGCCTGGAGTAGGGGACTCCTTACCAACCCCCTTGAAGCTTTCTTT
.,.,TRBV2,TRBJ1-1,CASTLYRAGEAFF,TGTGCCAGCACCCTTTACAGGGCGGGTGAAGCTTTCTTT
.,.,TRBV11-2,TRBJ1-3,CASSRSNGNTIYF,TGTGCCAGCAGTAGATCTAATGGAAACACCATATATTTT
.,few,TRBV19,TRBJ1-5,CASSPSGSAQPQHF,TGTGCCAGTAGTCCCTCAGGGTCGGCTCAGCCCCAGCATTTT
TRBD1,.,TRBV27,TRBJ1-2,CASRRTGVRRGYTF,TGTGCCAGCAGGAGGACAGGGGTTAGGCGGGGCTACACCTTC
.,few,TRBV7-9,TRBJ2-6,CASSAGLSGANVLTF,TGTGCCAGCAGCGCAGGACTCTCTGGGGCCAACGTCCTGACTTTC
.,.,TRBV28,TRBJ2-2,CASSPRNTGELFF,TGTGCCAGCAGTCCCCGGAACACCGGGGAGCTGTTTTTT
TRBD1,.,TRBV7-9,TRBJ1-2,CASSPADREGYGYTF,TGTGCCAGCAGCCCCGCTGACAGGGAAGGGTATGGCTACACCTTC
.,few,TRBV7-8,TRBJ2-1,CASRLRSGDEQFF,TGTGCCAGCAGATTAAGGTCAGGCGATGAGCAGTTCTTC
.,.,TRBV9,TRBJ2-7,CASSAQGVSYEQYF,TGTGCCAGCAGCGCGCAAGGGGTTTCCTACGAGCAGTACTTC
TRBD1,few,TRBV25-1,TRBJ2-7,CASSSGTGKFGGIDEQYF,TGTGCCAGCAGCTCCGGGACAGGGAAGTTTGGGGGAATAGACGAGCAGTACTTC
.,.,TRBV29-1,TRBJ1-5,CSVADSNSNQPQHF,TGCAGCGTTGCTGACAGTAATAGCAATCAGCCCCAGCATTTT
.,.,TRBV4-3,TRBJ2-1,CASSQDLAGNSYEQFF,TGCGCCAGCAGCCAAGACCTAGCCGGTAACTCATATGAGCAGTTCTTC
TRBD2,few,TRBV5-1,TRBJ2-1,CASSLAAAGEREQFF,TGCGCCAGCAGCTTGGCCGCAGCGGGAGAACGTGAGCAGTTCTTC
.,few,TRBV6-6,TRBJ2-5,CASRLEGGAQYF,TGTGCCAGCAGACTCGAGGGAGGAGCCCAGTACTTC
.,.,TRBV5-6,TRBJ2-5,CASRSRRIAQETQYF,TGTGCCAGCAGGTCCCGACGGATAGCGCAAGAGACCCAGTACTTC
.,.,TRBV7-7,TRBJ2-1,CASSPQRVSSYNEQFF,TGTGCTAGCAGCCCCCAGCGGGTGAGCTCCTACAATGAGCAGTTCTTC
.,few,TRBV9,TRBJ2-7,CASSVRDNYEQYF,TGTGCCAGCAGCGTCCGGGATAACTACGAGCAGTACTTC
TRBD2,.,TRBV5-1,TRBJ2-1,CASSLRTSRYNEQFF,TGCGCCAGCAGCTTAAGGACTAGCAGATACAATGAGCAGTTCTTC
TRBD2,.,TRBV5-4,TRBJ2-7,CASSLDPAGGWYEQYF,TGTGCCAGCAGCTTGGACCCAGCGGGAGGTTGGTACGAGCAGTACTTC
.,.,TRBV7-9,TRBJ1-2,CASSLQGSGYGYTF,TGTGCCAGCAGCTTACAGGGCTCCGGCTATGGCTACACCTTC
TRBD1,.,TRBV27,TRBJ1-4,CASSPATGENEKLFF,TGTGCCAGCAGTCCGGCGACAGGGGAAAATGAAAAACTGTTTTTT
.,.,TRBV5-6,TRBJ2-1,CASSWEQGPYNEQFF,TGTGCCAGCAGCTGGGAACAGGGCCCCTACAATGAGCAGTTCTTC
TRBD1,.,TRBV7-2,TRBJ1-2,CASSPTPRTGVGQGGYTF,TGTGCCAGCAGCCCCACCCCTCGGACAGGAGTCGGTCAGGGTGGCTACACCTTC
TRBD2,.,TRBV2,TRBJ2-5,CASSYSIRPGEGTQYF,TGTGCCAGCAGTTACTCGATACGCCCGGGGGAGGGGACCCAGTACTTC
.,once,TRBV2,TRBJ1-3,CASSAGNRVSSGNTIYF,TGTGCCAGCAGTGCGGGGAATAGGGTTAGCTCTGGAAACACCATATATTTT
.,.,TRBV11-2,TRBJ1-4,CASSFMEAGEKLFF,TGTGCCAGCAGCTTTATGGAGGCTGGGGAAAAACTGTTTTTT
TRBD1,.,TRBV4-2,TRBJ2-7,CASSQGGQVGSYEQYF,TGTGCCAGCAGCCAAGGTGGACAGGTCGGCTCCTACGAGCAGTACTTC
.,few,TRBV5-1,TRBJ1-1,CASSYSGPGGTEAFF,TGCGCCAGCAGTTACTCTGGCCCAGGAGGCACTGAAGCTTTCTTT
.,few,TRBV7-9,TRBJ1-1,CASSLGRSEAFF,TGTGCCAGCAGCTTAGGGAGGTCTGAAGCTTTCTTT
.,.,TRBV2,TRBJ2-7,CASSGETYEQYF,TGTGCCAGCAGTGGGGAGACCTACGAGCAGTACTTC